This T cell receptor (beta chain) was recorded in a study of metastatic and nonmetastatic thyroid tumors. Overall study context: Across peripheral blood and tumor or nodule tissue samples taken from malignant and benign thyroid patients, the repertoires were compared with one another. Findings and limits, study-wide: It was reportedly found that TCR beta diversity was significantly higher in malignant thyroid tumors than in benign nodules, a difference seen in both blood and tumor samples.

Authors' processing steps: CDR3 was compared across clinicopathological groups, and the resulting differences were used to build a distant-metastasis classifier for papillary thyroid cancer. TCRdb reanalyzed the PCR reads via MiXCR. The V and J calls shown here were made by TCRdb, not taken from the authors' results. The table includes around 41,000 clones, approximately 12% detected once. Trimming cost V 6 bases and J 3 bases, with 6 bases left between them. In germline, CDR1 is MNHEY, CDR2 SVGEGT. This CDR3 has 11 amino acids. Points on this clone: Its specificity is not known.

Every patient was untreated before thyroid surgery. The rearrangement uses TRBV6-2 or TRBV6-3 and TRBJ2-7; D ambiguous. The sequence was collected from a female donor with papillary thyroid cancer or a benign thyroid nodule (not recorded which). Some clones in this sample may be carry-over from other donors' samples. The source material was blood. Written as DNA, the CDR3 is TGTGCCAGCAGGACCAACTACGAGCAGTACTTC. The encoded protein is CASRTNYEQYF.